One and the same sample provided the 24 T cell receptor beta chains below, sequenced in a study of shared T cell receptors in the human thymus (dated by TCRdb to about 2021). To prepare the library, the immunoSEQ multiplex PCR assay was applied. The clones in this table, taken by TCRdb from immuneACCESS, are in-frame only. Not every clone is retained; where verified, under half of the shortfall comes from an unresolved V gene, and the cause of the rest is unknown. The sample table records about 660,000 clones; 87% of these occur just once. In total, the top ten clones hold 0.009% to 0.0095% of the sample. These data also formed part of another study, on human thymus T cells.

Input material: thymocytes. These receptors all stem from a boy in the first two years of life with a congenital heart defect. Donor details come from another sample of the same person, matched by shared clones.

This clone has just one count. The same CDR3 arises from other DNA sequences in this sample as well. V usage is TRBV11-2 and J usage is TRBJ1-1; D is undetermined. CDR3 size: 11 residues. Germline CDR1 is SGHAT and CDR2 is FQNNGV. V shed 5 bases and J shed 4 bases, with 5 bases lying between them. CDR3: CASSPITEAFF. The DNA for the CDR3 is TGTGCCAGCAGCCCAATCACTGAAGCTTTCTTT.

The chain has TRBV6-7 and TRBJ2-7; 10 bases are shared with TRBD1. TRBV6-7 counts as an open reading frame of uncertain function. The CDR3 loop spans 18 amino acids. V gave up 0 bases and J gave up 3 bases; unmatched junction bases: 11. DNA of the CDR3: TGTGCCAGCAGTTACTCGAACTTGACAGGGGGCGAGGGCTACGAGCAGTACTTC. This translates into CASSYSNLTGGEGYEQYF.

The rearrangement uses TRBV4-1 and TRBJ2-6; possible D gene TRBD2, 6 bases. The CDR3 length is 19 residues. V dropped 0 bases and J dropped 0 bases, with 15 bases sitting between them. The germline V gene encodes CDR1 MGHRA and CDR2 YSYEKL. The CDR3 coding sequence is TGCGCCAGCAGCCAAGATAGGAAGGAGGGCCCCTCTGGGGCCAACGTCCTGACTTTC. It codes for CASSQDRKEGPSGANVLTF.

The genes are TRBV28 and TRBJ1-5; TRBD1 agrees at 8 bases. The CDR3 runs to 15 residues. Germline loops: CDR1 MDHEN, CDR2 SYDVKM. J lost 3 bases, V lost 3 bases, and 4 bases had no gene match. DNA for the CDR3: TGTGCCAGCAGTTTGCTGGACAGGGACAATCAGCCCCAGCATTTT. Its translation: CASSLLDRDNQPQHF.

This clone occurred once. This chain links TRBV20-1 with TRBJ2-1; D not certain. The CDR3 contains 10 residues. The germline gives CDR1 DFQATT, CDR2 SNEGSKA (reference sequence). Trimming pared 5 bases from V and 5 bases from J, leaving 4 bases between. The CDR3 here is CSAFNNEQFF. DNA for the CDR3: TGCAGTGCTTTTAACAATGAGCAGTTCTTC.

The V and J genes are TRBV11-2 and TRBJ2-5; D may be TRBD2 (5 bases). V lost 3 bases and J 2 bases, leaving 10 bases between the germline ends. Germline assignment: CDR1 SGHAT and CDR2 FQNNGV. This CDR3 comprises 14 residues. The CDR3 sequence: CASSFTERQETQYF. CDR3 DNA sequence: TGTGCCAGCAGCTTTACTGAGCGGCAAGAGACCCAGTACTTC.

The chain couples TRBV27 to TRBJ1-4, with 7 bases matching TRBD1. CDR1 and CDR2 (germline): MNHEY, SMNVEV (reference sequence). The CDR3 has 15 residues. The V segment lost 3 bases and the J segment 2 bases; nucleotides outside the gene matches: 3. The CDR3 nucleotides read TGTGCCAGCAGTTTGCTACAGGGGACTAATGAAAAACTGTTTTTT. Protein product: CASSLLQGTNEKLFF.

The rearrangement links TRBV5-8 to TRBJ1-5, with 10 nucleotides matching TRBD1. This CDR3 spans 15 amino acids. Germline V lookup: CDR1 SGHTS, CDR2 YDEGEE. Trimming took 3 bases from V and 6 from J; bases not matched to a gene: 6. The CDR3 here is CASSWDRDRGQPQHF. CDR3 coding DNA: TGTGCCAGCAGCTGGGATAGGGACAGGGGTCAGCCCCAGCATTTT. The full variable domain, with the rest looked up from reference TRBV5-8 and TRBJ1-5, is EAGVTQSPTHLIKTRGQQATLRCSPISGHTSVYWYQQALGLGLQFLLWYDEGEERNRGNFPPRFSGRQFPNYSSELNVNALELEDSALYLCASSWDRDRGQPQHFGDGTRLSIL.

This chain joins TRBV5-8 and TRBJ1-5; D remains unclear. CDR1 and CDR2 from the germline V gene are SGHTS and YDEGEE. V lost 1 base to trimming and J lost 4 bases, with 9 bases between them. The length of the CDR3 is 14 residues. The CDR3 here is CASSLLEGNQPQHF. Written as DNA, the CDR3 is TGTGCCAGCAGCTTGCTTGAGGGAAATCAGCCCCAGCATTTT.

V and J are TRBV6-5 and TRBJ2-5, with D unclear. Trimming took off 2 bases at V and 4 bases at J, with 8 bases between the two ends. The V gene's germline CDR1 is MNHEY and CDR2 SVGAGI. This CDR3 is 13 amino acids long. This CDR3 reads CASSYDFGETQYF. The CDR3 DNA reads TGTGCCAGCAGTTACGACTTCGGAGAGACCCAGTACTTC.

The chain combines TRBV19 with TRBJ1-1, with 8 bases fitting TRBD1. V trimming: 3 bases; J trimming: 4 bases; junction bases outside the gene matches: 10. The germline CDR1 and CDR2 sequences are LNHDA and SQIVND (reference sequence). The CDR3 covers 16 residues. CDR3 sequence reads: CASSIRQDREGTEAFF. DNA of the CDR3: TGTGCCAGTAGTATTCGACAGGACAGGGAGGGCACTGAAGCTTTCTTT.

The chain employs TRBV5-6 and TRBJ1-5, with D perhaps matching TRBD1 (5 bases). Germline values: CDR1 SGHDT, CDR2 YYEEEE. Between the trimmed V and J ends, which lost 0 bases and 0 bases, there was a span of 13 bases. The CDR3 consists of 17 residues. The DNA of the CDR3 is TGTGCCAGCAGCTTGGGACAGAAAGGGGATAGCAATCAGCCCCAGCATTTT. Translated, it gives CASSLGQKGDSNQPQHF.

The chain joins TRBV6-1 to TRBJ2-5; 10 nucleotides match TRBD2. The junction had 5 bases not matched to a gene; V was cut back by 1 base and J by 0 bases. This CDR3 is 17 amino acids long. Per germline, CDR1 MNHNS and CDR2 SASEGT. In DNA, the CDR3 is TGTGCCAGCAGTGAAGTCGGGACTAGCGTGTACCAAGAGACCCAGTACTTC. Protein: CASSEVGTSVYQETQYF.

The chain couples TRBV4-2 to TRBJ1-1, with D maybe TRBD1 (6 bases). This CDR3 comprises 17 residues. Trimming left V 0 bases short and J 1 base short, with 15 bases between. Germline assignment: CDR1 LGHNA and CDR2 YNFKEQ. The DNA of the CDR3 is TGTGCCAGCAGCCAAGATTGGGACACAGCTACGAACACTGAAGCTTTCTTT. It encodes CASSQDWDTATNTEAFF.

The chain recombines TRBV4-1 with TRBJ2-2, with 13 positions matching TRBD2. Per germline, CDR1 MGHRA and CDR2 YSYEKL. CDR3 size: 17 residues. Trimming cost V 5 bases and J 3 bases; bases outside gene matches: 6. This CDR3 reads CASSSRTSGSDTGELFF. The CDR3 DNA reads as TGCGCCAGCAGCTCCAGGACTAGCGGGAGTGACACCGGGGAGCTGTTTTTT.

Here the CDR3 DNA reads TGCGCCAGCACGGCAGGGTCGGGCGGGACCCAGTACTTC. This sequence encodes CASTAGSGGTQYF. The V gene is TRBV5-1, the J gene TRBJ2-5, with D possibly matching TRBD1 (5 bases). This CDR3 comprises 13 residues. V lost 6 bases and J 7 bases, leaving 16 bases between the germline ends. Germline CDR1 SGHRS, CDR2 YFSETQ.

The CDR3: CASREQGLWVVNTEAFF. CDR3 DNA: TGTGCCAGCAGGGAACAGGGTCTGTGGGTTGTGAACACTGAAGCTTTCTTT. The V call is TRBV28, the J call TRBJ1-1; perhaps TRBD1 as D (6 bases). CDR1 is MDHEN and CDR2 is SYDVKM in the germline V gene. The CDR3 runs 17 residues. Trimming pared 6 bases from V and 0 bases from J, leaving 20 bases between.

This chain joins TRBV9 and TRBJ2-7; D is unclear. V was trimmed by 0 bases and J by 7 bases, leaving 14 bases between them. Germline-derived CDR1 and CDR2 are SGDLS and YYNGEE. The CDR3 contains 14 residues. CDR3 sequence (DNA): TGTGCCAGCAGCGTAGGGTCAGGATCCCAAGAGCAGTACTTC. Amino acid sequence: CASSVGSGSQEQYF.

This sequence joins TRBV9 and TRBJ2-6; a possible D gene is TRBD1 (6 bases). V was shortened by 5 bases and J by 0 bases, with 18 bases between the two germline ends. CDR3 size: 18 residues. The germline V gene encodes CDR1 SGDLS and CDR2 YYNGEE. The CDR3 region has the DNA TGTGCCAGCAGTGGGTCGGACAGAGAGAGCTCTGGGGCCAACGTCCTGACTTTC. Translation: CASSGSDRESSGANVLTF. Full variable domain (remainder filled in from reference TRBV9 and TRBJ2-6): DSGVTQTPKHLITATGQRVTLRCSPRSGDLSVYWYQQSLDQGLQFLIQYYNGEERAKGNILERFSAQQFPDLHSELNLSSLELGDSALYFCASSGSDRESSGANVLTFGAGSRLTVL.

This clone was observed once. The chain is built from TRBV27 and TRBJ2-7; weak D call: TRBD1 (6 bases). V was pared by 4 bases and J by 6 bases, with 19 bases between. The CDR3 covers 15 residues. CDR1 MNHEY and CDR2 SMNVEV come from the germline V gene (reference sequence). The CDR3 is CASSSIPTGVREQYF. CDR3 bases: TGTGCCAGCAGTTCTATTCCGACAGGCGTGCGCGAGCAGTACTTC.

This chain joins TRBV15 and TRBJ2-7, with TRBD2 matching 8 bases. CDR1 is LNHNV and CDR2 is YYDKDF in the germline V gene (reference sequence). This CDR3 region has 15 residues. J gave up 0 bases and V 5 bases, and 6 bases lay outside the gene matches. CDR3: CATSSERGSSYEQYF. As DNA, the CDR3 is TGTGCCACCAGCTCAGAGCGGGGGAGCTCCTACGAGCAGTACTTC.

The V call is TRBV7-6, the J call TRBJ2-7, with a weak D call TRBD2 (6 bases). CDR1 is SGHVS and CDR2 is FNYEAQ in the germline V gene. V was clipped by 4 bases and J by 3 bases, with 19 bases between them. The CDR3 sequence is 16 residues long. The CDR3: CASSSERSGLHYEQYF. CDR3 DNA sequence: TGTGCCAGCAGCTCCGAACGATCGGGACTCCACTACGAGCAGTACTTC.

CDR3 nucleotide sequence: TGCAGCGTTGTTGACAGGATTGAGTTCCAAGAGACCCAGTACTTC. It is translated as CSVVDRIEFQETQYF. V is TRBV29-1 and J is TRBJ2-5; tentatively, D is TRBD1 (6 bases). Germline CDR1 and CDR2: SQVTM and ANQGSEA. Trimming removed 4 bases from V and 1 base from J, with 16 bases in between. The CDR3 is made up of 15 amino acids.

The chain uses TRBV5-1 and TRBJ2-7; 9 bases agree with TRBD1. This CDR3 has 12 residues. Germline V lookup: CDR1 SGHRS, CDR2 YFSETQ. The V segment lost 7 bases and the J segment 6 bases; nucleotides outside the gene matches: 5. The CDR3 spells CASQDRGCEQYF. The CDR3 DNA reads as TGCGCCAGCCAGGACAGGGGATGCGAGCAGTACTTC. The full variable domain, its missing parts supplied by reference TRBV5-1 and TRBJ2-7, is KAGVTQTPRYLIKTRGQQVTLSCSPISGHRSVSWYQQTPGQGLQFLFEYFSETQRNKGNFPGRFSGRQFSNSRSEMNVSTLELGDSALYLCASQDRGCEQYFGPGTRLTVT.